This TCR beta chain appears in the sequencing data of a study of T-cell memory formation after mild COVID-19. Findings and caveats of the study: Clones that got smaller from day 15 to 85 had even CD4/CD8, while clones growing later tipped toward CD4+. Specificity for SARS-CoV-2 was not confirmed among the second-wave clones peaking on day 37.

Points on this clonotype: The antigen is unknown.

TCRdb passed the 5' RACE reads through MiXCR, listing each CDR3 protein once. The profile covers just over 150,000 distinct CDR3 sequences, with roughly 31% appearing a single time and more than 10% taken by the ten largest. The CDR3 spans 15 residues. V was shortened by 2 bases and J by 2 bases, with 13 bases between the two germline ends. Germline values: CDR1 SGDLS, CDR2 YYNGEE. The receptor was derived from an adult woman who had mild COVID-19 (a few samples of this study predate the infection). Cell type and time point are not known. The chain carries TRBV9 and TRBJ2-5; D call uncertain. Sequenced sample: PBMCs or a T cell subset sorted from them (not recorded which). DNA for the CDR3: TGTGCCAGCAGCGTCGACGGCCTCGGGCAAGAGACCCAGTACTTC. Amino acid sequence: CASSVDGLGQETQYF.